The clone carrying this TCR beta chain was seen only a few times. Its antigen is currently unknown. This sample is drawn from a study of molecular identifiers for immune sequencing clone quantification. For the study at large: Sequencing covered four of five parts into which replicate RNA from about 20,000 or 100,000 naive CD8 cells was split. Study-wide findings and caveats: Clones that had above 20 RNA copies took up over 99% of effector molecules but under 1% in naive cells.

Methods described previously were used for bulk TCR libraries, and listed TCR primers were applied. Using its own MiXCR run on the PCR reads, TCRdb lists one record per CDR3 protein. The table includes around 480,000 distinct CDR3 sequences, around 23% detected once. CDR3 length: 18 residues. The V segment lost 1 base and the J segment 5 bases; nucleotides outside the gene matches: 6. In germline, CDR1 is LGHNA, CDR2 YSLEER. This sequence was found in a human donor in good health. Some libraries in this study had Jurkat cell RNA spiked in. The material sequenced was naive CD8+ T cells from blood, with Jurkat cell RNA spiked in. Noted subset: FACS-sorted CD8+CD4-CCR7+CD45RA+ naive T cells. This rearrangement joins TRBV4-3 to TRBJ2-2; 14 bases align to TRBD2. The CDR3 protein is CASSQAGTSGGPTGELFF. DNA for the CDR3: TGCGCCAGCAGCCAAGCCGGGACTAGCGGGGGCCCAACCGGGGAGCTGTTTTTT.